This T cell receptor (beta chain) was captured by sequencing in a study of blood T cells in healthy people across ages. Study-level results: Estimates drawn from one million T cells were deemed to understate diversity. With donor CMV status unknown, expanded clonotype changes were possibly confounded. Naive CD4+ cell counts and diversity both ran higher in long-lived than in aged donors.

Trimming removed 1 base at V and 4 bases at J, with 14 bases between. CDR1 SNHLY and CDR2 FYNNEI come from the germline V gene. The CDR3 consists of 15 residues. The second PCR ran about 6 to 11 cycles with a sample-barcoded 5' primer and J-beta primers. Tags on each cDNA molecule came from a template-switch adaptor with 12 random nucleotides. TCRdb re-called the 5' RACE reads with MiXCR, one entry per CDR3 protein. The table lists about 1.4 million distinct CDR3 sequences, approximately 63% of them singletons. About this clonotype itself: Its antigen is still unknown.

The clonotype comes from a man between 18 and 35 years old in good health. The chain recombines TRBV2 with TRBJ2-7; unclear D gene. The specimen sequenced was blood. CDR3: CASSEDPRLGYEQYF. The CDR3 DNA follows: TGTGCCAGCAGTGAAGATCCCCGATTGGGGTACGAGCAGTACTTC.